This entry is about one T cell receptor (beta chain). J was trimmed by 7 bases and V by 1 base; bases with no gene match: 4. CDR3 length: 16 amino acids. Germline V gene data show CDR1 as LGHNA and CDR2 as YNFKEQ. How the authors handled the data: How many nucleated cells were present was estimated from reference gene primer amplification. Only in-frame clones appear in the TCRdb table, and some are missing; sequencing was by immunoSEQ multiplex PCR. V, J and clone size are those of that table, while D and trimming were read from the DNA. The sample has 68,000 or so clones, around four fifths seen once. The data derive from a study of blood T cell repertoires in COVID-19. Study summary: Spain, Italy and the United States supplied samples that represented acute and convalescent COVID-19. T cells, B-cell-depleted T cells, or PBMCs supplied cDNA or gDNA.

The sequenced sample consisted of peripheral blood. This chain links TRBV4-2 with TRBJ2-1; 13 positions agree with TRBD2. This TCR came from a woman aged 45-65 years with acute or convalescent COVID-19. The CDR3 here is CASSQVLAGGENEQFF. CDR3 in DNA: TGTGCCAGCAGCCAAGTACTAGCGGGAGGGGAAAATGAGCAGTTCTTC.